This T cell receptor (beta chain) was retrieved from a study of CD8+ T cells in alopecia areata. Study details: Treated patients were given 5 to 10 mg oral tofacitinib twice daily. Study results and caveats: Patients showed less clear TCR sequence sharing than mice, possibly partly because of HLA diversity.

RNA extraction was followed by reverse transcription into cDNA, which acted as the sequencing template. Data came from immunoSEQ multiplex PCR; TCRdb stores just in-frame clones and leaves some out. The sample has about 260,000 clones; roughly 63% are singletons. Germline CDR1 reads SQVTM; CDR2 reads ANQGSEA. This CDR3 comprises 12 residues. V was cut by 6 bases and J by 4 bases, with 11 bases left in between. Indicated treatment: oral pan-JAK inhibitor, 5-10 mg twice daily. Only a few counts were recorded for this clone. Its antigen is unidentified. This TCR was recovered from a human donor with alopecia areata. The rearrangement links TRBV29-1 to TRBJ2-3, with D perhaps matching TRBD2 (5 bases). Here the sequenced sample was CD4+ T cells sorted from blood, taken at week 52, from a patient treated with tofacitinib. DNA of the CDR3: TGCAGCGTACTAGATGGGGCAGATACGCAGTATTTT. Its protein product is CSVLDGADTQYF.